The 18 T cell receptor beta chains presented below share a single source sample, sequenced in a study of early T cells in non-severe SARS-CoV-2 infection. TCRdb processed the 5' RACE reads anew with MiXCR; each CDR3 protein has one entry. Of about 71,000 distinct CDR3 sequences listed, about an eighth were seen once; the top ten hold more than 13%. The specimen sequenced was whole blood. The receptors here all came from an adult who was a healthcare worker with PCR-confirmed SARS-CoV-2 infection or an uninfected control (not recorded which).

This sequence joins TRBV29-1 and TRBJ1-2, with D perhaps matching TRBD1 (6 bases). V was clipped by 8 bases and J by 7 bases, with 20 bases between them. The CDR3 runs to 13 residues. Per the germline V gene, CDR1 is SQVTM and CDR2 is ANQGSEA. CDR3 in DNA: TGCAGCATAAGGACAGACTCCACTTTTGGCTACACCTTC. Protein product: CSIRTDSTFGYTF. The full variable domain, in which reference TRBV29-1 and TRBJ1-2 provide the parts outside the CDR3, is SAVISQKPSRDICQRGTSLTIQCQVDSQVTMMFWYRQQPGQSLTLIATANQGSEATYESGFVIDKFPISRPNLTFSTLTVSNMSPEDSSIYLCSIRTDSTFGYTFGSGTRLTVV.

The V call is TRBV3-1, the J call TRBJ2-3; 8 nucleotides align to TRBD1. From germline, CDR1 is LGHDT and CDR2 YNNKEL (reference sequence). The CDR3 is 17 residues long. J gave up 7 bases and V 1 base, and 13 bases lay outside the gene matches. CDR3 sequence: CASSQGVWRQGSNTQYF. The CDR3 DNA follows: TGTGCCAGCAGCCAAGGTGTTTGGCGACAGGGGTCCAATACGCAGTATTTT.

The sample holds many counts of this clonotype. The V gene is TRBV6-4, the J gene TRBJ2-2, with 10 bases identical to TRBD1. The CDR3 consists of 14 residues. V dropped 5 bases and J dropped 4; count of bases not matched to a gene: 1. From germline, CDR1 is MRHNA and CDR2 SNTAGT. The CDR3 loop is CASSRDRGTGELFF. CDR3 in DNA: TGTGCCAGCAGTCGGGACAGGGGCACCGGGGAGCTGTTTTTT.

CDR3 nucleotide sequence: TGTGCCAGCAGCCTTCTCAAACAGGGGGCTGGCTACACCTTC. Amino acids: CASSLLKQGAGYTF. This rearrangement joins TRBV7-9 to TRBJ1-2, with 9 bases aligning to TRBD1. V lost 5 bases to trimming and J lost 7 bases; unmatched junction nucleotides: 8. The CDR3 spans 14 residues. Per the germline V gene, CDR1 is SEHNR and CDR2 is FQNEAQ (reference sequence).

This clonotype was recorded a few times. V gene TRBV6-6 combines with J gene TRBJ2-2; either TRBD1 or TRBD2 may fit D (6 bases each). From germline, CDR1 is MNHNY and CDR2 SVGAGI (reference sequence). The CDR3 sequence is 16 residues long. Trimming removed 2 bases from V and 2 bases from J, with 12 bases in between. This CDR3 reads CASSYTGALNTGELFF. The CDR3 DNA follows: TGTGCCAGCAGTTACACGGGGGCCCTCAACACCGGGGAGCTGTTTTTT.

In this sample, this clonotype turned up a few times. The chain joins TRBV10-3 to TRBJ1-6; no firm D call. CDR1 and CDR2 from the germline V gene are ENHRY and SYGVKD. Trimming took 2 bases from V and 11 from J, leaving 10 bases between them. The CDR3 sequence is 13 residues long. The CDR3 loop reads CAISEEVSTPLHF. The CDR3 DNA follows: TGTGCCATCAGTGAGGAGGTCTCTACACCCCTCCACTTT.

This clonotype was picked up many times. The V call is TRBV29-1, the J call TRBJ2-1; D is ambiguous. The CDR3 has 11 residues. Trimming stripped 1 base from V and 7 bases from J, with 5 bases between. Germline CDR1 and CDR2: SQVTM and ANQGSEA. The CDR3 here is CSVEGVNEQFF. The CDR3 nucleotides read TGCAGCGTTGAAGGGGTAAATGAGCAGTTCTTC.

There are a few counts of this clonotype. This chain links TRBV18 with TRBJ1-1; D remains unclear. The length of the CDR3 is 14 residues. Trimming stripped 4 bases from V and 6 bases from J, with 15 bases between. Germline V CDR1 and CDR2: KGHSH, LQKENI. Written as DNA, the CDR3 is TGTGCCAGCTCACTAACCCCGGCTCAACCTGAAGCTTTCTTT. Translation: CASSLTPAQPEAFF. Combining the CDR3 with reference TRBV18 and TRBJ1-1 gives the whole variable domain NAGVMQNPRHLVRRRGQEARLRCSPMKGHSHVYWYRQLPEEGLKFMVYLQKENIIDESGMPKERFSAEFPKEGPSILRIQQVVRGDSAAYFCASSLTPAQPEAFFGQGTRLTVV.

This clonotype has more than one count but fewer than ten. CDR3 bases: TGTGCCAGCAGTTTTGGTAAAAACACTGAAGCTTTCTTT. Its protein product is CASSFGKNTEAFF. The chain employs TRBV6-5 and TRBJ1-1; D is undetermined. Trimming pared 4 bases from V and 2 bases from J, leaving 8 bases between. This CDR3 region has 13 residues. Germline V gives CDR1 MNHEY, CDR2 SVGAGI.

This clonotype was recorded many times. The chain couples TRBV11-2 to TRBJ1-2; D not resolved. Germline values: CDR1 SGHAT, CDR2 FQNNGV. V dropped 3 bases and J dropped 0 bases, with 11 bases sitting between them. CDR3 length equals 15 residues. The CDR3 sequence is CASSFSPVSNYGYTF. CDR3 DNA: TGTGCCAGCAGCTTCAGCCCCGTGTCTAACTATGGCTACACCTTC.

The chain has TRBV18 and TRBJ1-2; D is uncertain. The V end was cut by 1 base, the J end by 4 bases, with 13 bases between. Germline values: CDR1 KGHSH, CDR2 LQKENI. The CDR3 has 15 amino acids. CDR3 DNA: TGTGCCAGCTCACCACAAGACGCCGGAGTCTATGGCTACACCTTC. It encodes CASSPQDAGVYGYTF.

Only a few counts were recorded for this clonotype. This chain links TRBV11-2 with TRBJ1-1, with D perhaps TRBD1 (6 bases). This CDR3 spans 17 amino acids. V shed 5 bases and J shed 8 bases, with 27 bases lying between them. CDR1 and CDR2 from the germline V gene are SGHAT and FQNNGV. CDR3 coding DNA: TGTGCCAGCAGCGGAATTACAGGGATGAACCCTTTTGGGGAAGCTTTCTTT. Translating it yields CASSGITGMNPFGEAFF.

In its sample, this clonotype was seen many times. The chain combines TRBV7-9 with TRBJ1-6; 7 nucleotides agree with TRBD1. In germline, CDR1 is SEHNR, CDR2 FQNEAQ (reference sequence). The CDR3 is 14 residues long. J gave up 13 bases and V 5 bases, and 11 bases lay outside the gene matches. The CDR3 region has the DNA TGTGCCAGCAGCCTGCCGGGACAGCGTAGGCCCCTCCACTTT. Translating gives CASSLPGQRRPLHF. The full variable domain, in which reference TRBV7-9 and TRBJ1-6 provide the parts outside the CDR3, is DTGVSQNPRHKITKRGQNVTFRCDPISEHNRLYWYRQTLGQGPEFLTYFQNEAQLEKSRLLSDRFSAERPKGSFSTLEIQRTEQGDSAMYLCASSLPGQRRPLHFGNGTRLTVT.

Only a few counts were recorded for this clonotype. V and J are TRBV12-3 or TRBV12-4 and TRBJ2-5, with 10 positions matching TRBD2. V lost 1 base, J lost 2 bases, and 4 bases stayed unmatched. The CDR3 has 16 amino acids. The CDR3 DNA sequence: TGTGCCAGCAGTTTAGGGCTAGCGGGGGTTCAAGAGACCCAGTACTTC. Translated, it gives CASSLGLAGVQETQYF.

The J gene is TRBJ1-1, the V gene TRBV6-6, with D perhaps TRBD1 (5 bases). The CDR3 spans 14 residues. V was pared by 6 bases and J by 1 base, with 12 bases between. Looked up from germline, CDR1 is MNHNY and CDR2 is SVGAGI (reference sequence). CDR3 amino acids: CASRIRQRNTEAFF. The CDR3 bases are TGTGCCAGCAGGATCCGACAGCGGAACACTGAAGCTTTCTTT.

This clonotype was counted only a few times. V gene TRBV28 combines with J gene TRBJ2-7; D is perhaps TRBD1 (5 bases). The CDR3 contains 13 residues. From germline, CDR1 is MDHEN and CDR2 SYDVKM. Between the trimmed V and J ends, which lost 5 bases and 0 bases, there was a span of 8 bases. The CDR3 is CASSPDSSYEQYF. The CDR3 nucleotides read TGTGCCAGCAGTCCCGACAGCTCCTACGAGCAGTACTTC.

The gene calls are TRBV3-1 and TRBJ2-7, with D tentatively TRBD2 (7 bases). CDR3 length: 15 residues. The germline CDR1 and CDR2 sequences are LGHDT and YNNKEL (reference sequence). Deletions cut 2 bases from V and 4 bases from J, with 15 bases between. CDR3 residues: CASSQSPGGPYEQYF. Written as DNA, the CDR3 is TGTGCCAGCAGCCAATCCCCGGGGGGCCCGTACGAGCAGTACTTC.

This clonotype showed up many times. V and J are TRBV29-1 and TRBJ1-2; D is unclear. V lost 0 bases, J lost 6 bases, and 20 bases lay in between. This CDR3 region has 16 residues. Germline V CDR1 and CDR2: SQVTM, ANQGSEA. This CDR3 is CSVEEIGDSVTNGYTF. The CDR3 DNA is TGCAGCGTTGAAGAAATTGGAGACTCCGTAACAAATGGCTACACCTTC.